Presented here are 3 T cell receptor beta chains from one specimen sequenced in a study of T cells in Graves' hyperthyroidism and ophthalmopathy. The CDR3 regions of TCR beta were amplified from RNA transcripts. HTBI primers were employed in a first-round RT-PCR of the TCR CDR3. TCRdb used MiXCR to reprocess the multiplex PCR reads, holding one entry per CDR3 protein. The sample includes roughly 500,000 distinct CDR3 sequences, around a quarter seen only once; the top ten take around 11%. Specimen: blood. The receptors derive from a woman under 40 with Graves' ophthalmopathy.

This clonotype was counted between two and nine times. The chain is built from TRBV20-1 and TRBJ1-5; the D is unclear. Germline-derived CDR1 and CDR2 are DFQATT and SNEGSKA (reference sequence). The CDR3 extends over 13 amino acids. V gave up 3 bases and J gave up 0 bases, with 6 bases separating them. CDR3 loop: CSASEYSNQPQHF. CDR3 DNA sequence: TGCAGTGCTAGTGAGTATAGCAATCAGCCCCAGCATTTT.

In this sample, this clonotype turned up many times. This sequence joins TRBV5-1 and TRBJ1-2, with a weak D call TRBD1 (5 bases). This CDR3 region has 13 residues. The germline gives CDR1 SGHRS, CDR2 YFSETQ. Trimming shortened V by 4 bases and J by 5 bases, and 12 bases separated the two germline ends. The CDR3 loop reads CASSPGIRYGYTF. CDR3 nucleotides: TGCGCCAGCAGCCCAGGGATTCGGTATGGCTACACCTTC.

As to this clonotype: This may come from a read error, since a much larger clone is one base off. This sequence joins TRBV5-6 and TRBJ1-1, with unresolved D. The germline gives CDR1 SGHDT, CDR2 YYEEEE. This CDR3 spans 11 amino acids. The CDR3 coding sequence is TGTGCCAGCATCAAGAACACTGAAGCTTGCTTT. It translates to CASIKNTEACF.